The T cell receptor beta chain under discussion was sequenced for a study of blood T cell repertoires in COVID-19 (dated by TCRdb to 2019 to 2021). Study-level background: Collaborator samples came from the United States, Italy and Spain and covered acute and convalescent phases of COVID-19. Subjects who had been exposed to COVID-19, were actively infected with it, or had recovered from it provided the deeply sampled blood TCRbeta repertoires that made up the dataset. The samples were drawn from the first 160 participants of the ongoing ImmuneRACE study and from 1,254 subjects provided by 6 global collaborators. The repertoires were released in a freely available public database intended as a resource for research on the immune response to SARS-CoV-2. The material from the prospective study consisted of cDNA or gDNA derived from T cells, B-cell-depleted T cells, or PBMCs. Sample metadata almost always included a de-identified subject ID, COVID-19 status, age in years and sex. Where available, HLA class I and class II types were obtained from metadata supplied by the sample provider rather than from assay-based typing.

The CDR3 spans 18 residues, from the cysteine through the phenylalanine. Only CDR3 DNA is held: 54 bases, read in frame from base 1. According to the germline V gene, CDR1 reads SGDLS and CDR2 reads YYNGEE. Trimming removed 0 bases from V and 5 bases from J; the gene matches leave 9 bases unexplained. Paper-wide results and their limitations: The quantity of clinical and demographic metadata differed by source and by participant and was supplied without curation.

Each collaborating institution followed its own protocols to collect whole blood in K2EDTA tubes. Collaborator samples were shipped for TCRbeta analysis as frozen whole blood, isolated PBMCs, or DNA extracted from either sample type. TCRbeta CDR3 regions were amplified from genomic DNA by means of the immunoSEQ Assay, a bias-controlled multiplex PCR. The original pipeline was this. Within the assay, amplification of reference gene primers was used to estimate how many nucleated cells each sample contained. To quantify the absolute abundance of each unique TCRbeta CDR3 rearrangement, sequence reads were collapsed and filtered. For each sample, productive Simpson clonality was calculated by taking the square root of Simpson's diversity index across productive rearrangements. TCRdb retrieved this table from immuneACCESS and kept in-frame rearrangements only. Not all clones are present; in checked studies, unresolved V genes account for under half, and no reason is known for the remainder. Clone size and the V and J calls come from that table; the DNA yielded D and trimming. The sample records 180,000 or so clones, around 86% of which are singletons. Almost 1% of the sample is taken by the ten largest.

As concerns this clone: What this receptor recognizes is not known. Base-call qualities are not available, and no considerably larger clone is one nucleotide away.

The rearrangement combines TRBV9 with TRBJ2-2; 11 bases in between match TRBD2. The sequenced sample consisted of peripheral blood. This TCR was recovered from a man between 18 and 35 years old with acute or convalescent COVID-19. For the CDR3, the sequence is CASSVGVAGGPGTGELFF. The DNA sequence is TGTGCCAGCAGCGTAGGAGTAGCGGGGGGGCCAGGAACCGGGGAGCTGTTTTTT. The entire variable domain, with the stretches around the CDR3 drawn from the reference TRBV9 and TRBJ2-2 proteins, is DSGVTQTPKHLITATGQRVTLRCSPRSGDLSVYWYQQSLDQGLQFLIQYYNGEERAKGNILERFSAQQFPDLHSELNLSSLELGDSALYFCASSVGVAGGPGTGELFFGEGSRLTVL.